The present entry profiles one T cell receptor (beta chain) with its context. Some clones are missing from TCRdb's copy, which holds only in-frame ones; the method was immunoSEQ multiplex PCR. The data hold roughly 120,000 clones, with about nine tenths observed a single time. The CDR3 extends over 14 amino acids. V gave up 7 bases and J gave up 2 bases, with 15 bases separating them. The germline V gene has CDR1 SGHAT and CDR2 FQNNGV. This sample stems from a study of T cell clones after liver transplantation. Study information: A pre-transplant mixed lymphocyte reaction with TCRbeta sequencing defined graft-donor-reactive clones followed in post-transplant blood. Three of eight recipients were HCV-positive; others had non-autoimmune, non-viral indications.

V usage is TRBV11-2 and J usage is TRBJ2-7, with D unresolved. This TCR derives from a human patient who received a liver transplant. Some T cells may possibly be graft donor cells. Sequenced here: CD4+ T cells from blood, sampled 12 months after liver transplant. The CDR3 loop reads CASTSVRKPYEQYF. The CDR3 DNA follows: TGTGCCAGCACCTCCGTGCGGAAACCCTACGAGCAGTACTTC. Drawing the rest from reference TRBV11-2 and TRBJ2-7, the complete variable domain is EAGVAQSPRYKIIEKRQSVAFWCNPISGHATLYWYQQILGQGPKLLIQFQNNGVVDDSQLPKDRFSAERLKGVDSTLKIQPAKLEDSAVYLCASTSVRKPYEQYFGPGTRLTVT.